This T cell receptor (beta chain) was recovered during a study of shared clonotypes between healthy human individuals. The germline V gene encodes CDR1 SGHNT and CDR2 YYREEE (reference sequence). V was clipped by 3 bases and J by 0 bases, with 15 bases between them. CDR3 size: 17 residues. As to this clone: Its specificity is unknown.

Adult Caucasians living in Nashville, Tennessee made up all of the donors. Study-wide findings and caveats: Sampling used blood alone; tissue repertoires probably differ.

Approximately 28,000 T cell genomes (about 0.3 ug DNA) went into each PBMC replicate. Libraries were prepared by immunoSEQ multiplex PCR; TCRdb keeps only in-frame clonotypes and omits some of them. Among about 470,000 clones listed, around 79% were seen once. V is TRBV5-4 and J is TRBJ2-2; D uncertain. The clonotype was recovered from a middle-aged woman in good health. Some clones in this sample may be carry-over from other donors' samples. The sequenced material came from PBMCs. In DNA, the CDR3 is TGTGCCAGCAGCTGGGGTCTGGGCTTGCCGAACACCGGGGAGCTGTTTTTT. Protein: CASSWGLGLPNTGELFF.